This T cell receptor beta chain is from a study of T cell responses to AZD1222 COVID-19 vaccine. The study's findings and limits: Close to half of all spike-specific TCRs reportedly target regions of the variants that are unmutated.

Worth noting for this clone: The antigen is undetermined.

Method: immunoSEQ multiplex PCR; TCRdb's copy keeps in-frame clones and lacks some. Found here are about 130,000 clones, about nine tenths of them singletons; the top ten hold around 20%. The sequence was obtained from an adult in good health. The specimen was peripheral blood, collected on day 0 of AZD1222 vaccination.

This chain's CDR3 is CASSLMGPKETQYF. The CDR3 coding sequence is TGCGCCAGCAGCTTGATGGGTCCTAAAGAGACCCAGTACTTC. V usage is TRBV5-1 and J usage is TRBJ2-5; D is undetermined. V lost 1 base, J lost 3 bases, and 10 bases lay in between. CDR1 and CDR2 from the germline V gene are SGHRS and YFSETQ. The CDR3 length is 14 residues.